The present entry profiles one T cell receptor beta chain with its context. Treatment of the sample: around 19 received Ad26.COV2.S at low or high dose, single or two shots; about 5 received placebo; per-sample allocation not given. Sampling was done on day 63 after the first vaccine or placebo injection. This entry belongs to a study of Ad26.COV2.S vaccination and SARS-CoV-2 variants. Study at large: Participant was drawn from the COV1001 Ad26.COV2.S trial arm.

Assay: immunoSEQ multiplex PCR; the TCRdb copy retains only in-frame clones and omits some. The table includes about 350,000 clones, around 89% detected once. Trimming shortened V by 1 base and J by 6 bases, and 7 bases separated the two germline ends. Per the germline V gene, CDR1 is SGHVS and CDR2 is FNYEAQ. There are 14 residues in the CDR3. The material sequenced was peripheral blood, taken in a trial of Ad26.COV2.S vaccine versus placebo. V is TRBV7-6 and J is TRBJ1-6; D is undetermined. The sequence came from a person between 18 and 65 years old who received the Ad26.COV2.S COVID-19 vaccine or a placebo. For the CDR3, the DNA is TGTGCCAGCAGCTTAGTGAAGGGTAATTCACCCCTCCACTTT. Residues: CASSLVKGNSPLHF.